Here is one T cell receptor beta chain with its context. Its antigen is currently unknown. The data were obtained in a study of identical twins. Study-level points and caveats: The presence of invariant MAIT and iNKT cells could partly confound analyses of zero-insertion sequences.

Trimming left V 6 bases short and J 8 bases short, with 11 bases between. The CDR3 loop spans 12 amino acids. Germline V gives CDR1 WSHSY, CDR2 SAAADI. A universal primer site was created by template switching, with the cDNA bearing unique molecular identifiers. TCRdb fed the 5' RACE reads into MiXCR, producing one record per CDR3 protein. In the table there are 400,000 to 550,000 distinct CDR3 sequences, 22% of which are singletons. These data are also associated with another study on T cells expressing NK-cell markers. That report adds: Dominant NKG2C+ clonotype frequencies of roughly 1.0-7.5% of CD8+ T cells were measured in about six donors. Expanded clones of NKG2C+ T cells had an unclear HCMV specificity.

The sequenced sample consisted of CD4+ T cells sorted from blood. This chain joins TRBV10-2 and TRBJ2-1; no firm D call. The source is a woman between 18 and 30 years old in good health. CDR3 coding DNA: TGCGCCAGCAGGCCGATATTAGATGAGCAGTTCTTC. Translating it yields CASRPILDEQFF.